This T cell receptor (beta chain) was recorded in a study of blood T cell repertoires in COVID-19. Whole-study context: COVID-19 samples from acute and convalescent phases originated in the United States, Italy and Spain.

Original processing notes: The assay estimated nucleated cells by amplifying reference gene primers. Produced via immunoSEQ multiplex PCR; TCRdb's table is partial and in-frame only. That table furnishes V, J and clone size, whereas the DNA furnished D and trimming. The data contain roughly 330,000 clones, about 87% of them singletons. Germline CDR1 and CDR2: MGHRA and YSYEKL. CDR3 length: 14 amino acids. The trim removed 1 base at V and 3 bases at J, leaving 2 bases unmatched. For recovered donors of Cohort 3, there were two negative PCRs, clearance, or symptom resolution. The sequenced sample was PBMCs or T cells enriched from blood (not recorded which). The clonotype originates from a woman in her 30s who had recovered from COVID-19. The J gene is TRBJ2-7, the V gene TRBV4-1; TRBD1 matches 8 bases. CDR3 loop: CASSQVGQGYEQYF. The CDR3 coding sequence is TGCGCCAGCAGCCAAGTCGGACAGGGCTACGAGCAGTACTTC.